A single sample is the source of the 3 T cell receptor beta chains below, sequenced in a study of cytomegalovirus exposure and HLA in healthy donors (dated by TCRdb to about 2017). To prepare the library, the immunoSEQ multiplex PCR assay was applied. For the multiplex PCR, a mixture combining 60 forward primers for TCR Vbeta segments and 13 reverse primers for TCR Jbeta segments was used. TCRdb stores this immuneACCESS table with in-frame sequences only. Part of the clones is absent; in the studies checked, under half of the shortfall reflects unresolved V genes, and no reason is known for the rest. The sample contains fewer than 150,000 clones, around three quarters of them found a single time. Around 7% of the sample rests with the top ten. The specimen was PBMCs. The receptors shown here come from a man aged 40-55 years in good health and CMV-seropositive.

The chain is built from TRBV2 and TRBJ2-3, with D perhaps TRBD1 (5 bases). The V gene lost 1 base and the J gene lost 1 base, with 9 bases spanning the gap. The length of the CDR3 is 15 residues. Germline V lookup: CDR1 SNHLY, CDR2 FYNNEI. The CDR3 DNA is TGTGCCAGCAGTGAAGGAAGGGGTCGCACAGATACGCAGTATTTT. Translated: CASSEGRGRTDTQYF.

V usage is TRBV27 and J usage is TRBJ1-1; D not certain. The V end was cut by 6 bases, the J end by 1 base, with 15 bases between. Germline loops: CDR1 MNHEY, CDR2 SMNVEV (reference sequence). The CDR3 has 15 amino acids. The CDR3 DNA reads as TGTGCCAGCAGCTATAGCCTTGGGTGGAACACTGAAGCTTTCTTT. It encodes CASSYSLGWNTEAFF.

About this clone: Other DNA sequences in the same sample also yield this CDR3. This rearrangement joins TRBV18 to TRBJ1-3, with 7 bases fitting TRBD1. V was pared by 3 bases and J by 0 bases, with 2 bases of the junction left unmatched. The CDR3 covers 15 residues. CDR1 is KGHSH and CDR2 is LQKENI in the germline V gene. The CDR3 DNA is TGTGCCAGCTCACCCCGGGACAGCTCTGGAAACACCATATATTTT. Translated, it gives CASSPRDSSGNTIYF.